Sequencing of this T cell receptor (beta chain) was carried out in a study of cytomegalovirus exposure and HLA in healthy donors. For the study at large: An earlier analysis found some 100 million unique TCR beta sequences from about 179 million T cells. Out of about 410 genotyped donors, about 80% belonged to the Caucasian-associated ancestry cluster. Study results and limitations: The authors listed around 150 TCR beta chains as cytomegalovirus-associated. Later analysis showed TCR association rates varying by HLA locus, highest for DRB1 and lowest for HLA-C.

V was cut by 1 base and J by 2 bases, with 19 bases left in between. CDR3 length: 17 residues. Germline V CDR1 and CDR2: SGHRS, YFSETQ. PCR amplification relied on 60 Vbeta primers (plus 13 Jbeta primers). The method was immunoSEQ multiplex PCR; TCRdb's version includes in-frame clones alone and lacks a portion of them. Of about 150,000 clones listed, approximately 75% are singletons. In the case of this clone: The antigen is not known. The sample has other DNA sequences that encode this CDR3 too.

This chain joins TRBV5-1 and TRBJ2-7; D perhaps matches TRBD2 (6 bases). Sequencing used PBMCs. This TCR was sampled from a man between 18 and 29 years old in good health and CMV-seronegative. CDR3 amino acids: CASSLSSGWDFTYEQYF. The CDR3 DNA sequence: TGCGCCAGCAGCTTGTCGTCAGGGTGGGACTTTACCTACGAGCAGTACTTC.